A single TCR beta chain is shown here with its context. This CDR3 is 13 amino acids long. Trimming cost V 3 bases and J 11 bases; bases outside gene matches: 10. Looked up from germline, CDR1 is SGDLS and CDR2 is YYNGEE. This entry comes from a study of blood T cells in healthy people across ages. Primers used in a second PCR of about 6 to 12 cycles were a sample-barcoded 5' primer and a J-beta primer mix. MiXCR, applied by TCRdb to the 5' RACE reads, yields one record per CDR3 protein. The repertoire has 650,000 to 800,000 distinct CDR3 sequences, 44% of them found once; the top ten carry nearly 20%.

This chain uses TRBV9 with TRBJ2-5; TRBD2 matches at 7 bases. The specimen was blood. The TCR comes from a man aged 60 to 75 in good health. The CDR3 protein is CASSGQGRDEQYF. DNA of the CDR3: TGTGCCAGCAGCGGACAAGGGAGGGATGAGCAGTACTTC.